The T cell receptor (beta chain) under discussion was sequenced for a study of cytotoxic CD8 clonotypes in ibrutinib-treated CLL. Turning to the study itself: A median around 12 months of treatment, range 6 to 36, preceded the collection of response samples. Samples averaged approximately 260,000 productive templates and 94,082 productive rearrangements.

The CDR3 sequence is 8 residues long. From germline, CDR1 is DFQATT and CDR2 SNEGSKA (reference sequence). Trimming removed 3 bases from V and 11 bases from J, with 2 bases in between. This clone was seen only once. Repertoires were generated with immunoSEQ multiplex PCR, while TCRdb's copy carries only in-frame clones and drops some. This sample has a few hundred thousand clones; under 80% occur once, and the top ten carry approximately 15%. Extraction of around 2 micrograms of genomic DNA from cryopreserved PBMCs supplied material for TCR beta libraries. V is TRBV20-1 and J is TRBJ2-1, with no clear D. The sample here was PBMCs, taken after 24 months of ibrutinib treatment. This receptor was obtained from a human donor with chronic lymphocytic leukemia. CDR3 amino acids: CSASKQFF. CDR3 nucleotide sequence: TGCAGTGCTAGCAAGCAGTTCTTC.